Following are 18 T cell receptor beta chains from one sample sequenced in a study of response to subunit inactivated influenza vaccine. MiXCR, applied by TCRdb to the RT-PCR reads, yields one record per CDR3 protein. Of over 800,000 distinct CDR3 sequences listed, 21% are singletons. The input for sequencing was PBMCs from blood, taken around 5 days after vaccination. The source is a man aged 45-65 years who received an inactivated influenza vaccine.

The chain employs TRBV15 and TRBJ2-7, with a weak D call TRBD1 (6 bases). The CDR3 is 18 residues long. The V gene's germline CDR1 is LNHNV and CDR2 YYDKDF (reference sequence). V was trimmed by 0 bases and J by 5 bases, leaving 23 bases between them. The CDR3, as DNA: TGTGCCACCAGCAGAGATCAACTTGGGACCCAGGGGATCGACGAGCAGTACTTC. It codes for CATSRDQLGTQGIDEQYF.

This sequence joins TRBV5-1 and TRBJ2-2; D uncertain. V lost 0 bases and J lost 5, with 17 bases in between. CDR3 length: 17 residues. Germline-derived CDR1 and CDR2 are SGHRS and YFSETQ. The CDR3 sequence: CASSLAWTSGSTGELFF. The CDR3 nucleotides are TGCGCCAGCAGCTTGGCCTGGACCTCGGGCAGTACCGGGGAGCTGTTTTTT. Complete variable domain (other parts from reference TRBV5-1 and TRBJ2-2): KAGVTQTPRYLIKTRGQQVTLSCSPISGHRSVSWYQQTPGQGLQFLFEYFSETQRNKGNFPGRFSGRQFSNSRSEMNVSTLELGDSALYLCASSLAWTSGSTGELFFGEGSRLTVL.

The gene calls are TRBV10-3 and TRBJ2-1; 13 positions agree with TRBD2. Looked up from germline, CDR1 is ENHRY and CDR2 is SYGVKD. Losses at the gene ends were 5 bases for V and 9 bases for J; bases not matched to a gene: 7. The length of the CDR3 is 15 residues. CDR3 coding DNA: TGTGCCATCAGTCCTGGACTAGCGGGGGTCCCTGAGCAGTTCTTC. Translated, it gives CAISPGLAGVPEQFF.

This clonotype was detected a few times. The chain joins TRBV20-1 to TRBJ2-7; the D gene could be TRBD1 or TRBD2 (5 bases each). V was cut by 6 bases and J by 2 bases, with 14 bases left in between. CDR1 and CDR2 (germline): DFQATT, SNEGSKA (reference sequence). CDR3 length: 13 amino acids. DNA of the CDR3: TGCAGTGCCCCCTCGGGACGCACCTACGAGCAGTACTTC. Its translation is CSAPSGRTYEQYF.

This clonotype was counted at least ten times. This sequence joins TRBV12-5 and TRBJ2-1; 11 positions match TRBD1. This CDR3 has 13 residues. The J segment lost 8 bases and the V segment lost 10 bases, leaving 7 bases of the junction unmatched. CDR1 LGHNT and CDR2 FRNRAP come from the germline V gene. CDR3 protein: CAIRDRGFDEQFF. CDR3 nucleotide sequence: TGTGCTATCCGGGACAGGGGGTTCGATGAGCAGTTCTTC.

In its sample, this clonotype was seen many times. This chain uses TRBV20-1 with TRBJ2-2; D tentatively reads TRBD1 or TRBD2 (6 bases each). In germline, CDR1 is DFQATT, CDR2 SNEGSKA (reference sequence). The CDR3 is made up of 13 amino acids. Between the trimmed V and J ends, which lost 5 bases and 6 bases, there was a span of 13 bases. The CDR3 sequence: CSALERGPGELFF. The CDR3 DNA follows: TGCAGTGCTTTAGAACGGGGGCCCGGGGAGCTGTTTTTT.

The genes are TRBV4-2 and TRBJ2-1; perhaps TRBD1 as D (6 bases). The CDR3 runs 13 residues. The germline CDR1 and CDR2 sequences are LGHNA and YNFKEQ. The V end was cut by 2 bases, the J end by 5 bases, with 7 bases between. This CDR3 reads CASSQRQDNEQFF. The DNA of the CDR3 is TGTGCCAGCAGCCAACGACAGGACAATGAGCAGTTCTTC.

This clonotype was observed a handful of times. V and J are TRBV20-1 and TRBJ2-5, with D possibly being TRBD1 or TRBD2 (5 bases each). Germline-derived CDR1 and CDR2 are DFQATT and SNEGSKA (reference sequence). This CDR3 is built from 15 residues. The V end lost 5 bases, the J end lost 5 bases, and 21 bases lay between the germline ends. The CDR3 DNA follows: TGCAGTGCTCAGGGCGTTAGAGGGAGTAGGGAGACCCAGTACTTC. Translating gives CSAQGVRGSRETQYF.

The chain couples TRBV7-9 to TRBJ2-7; D possibly corresponds to TRBD1 (6 bases). The CDR3 covers 14 residues. Germline loops: CDR1 SEHNR, CDR2 FQNEAQ (reference sequence). Trimming took 8 bases from V and 0 from J, leaving 14 bases between them. The CDR3 sequence: CASEEARGSYEQYF. CDR3 bases: TGTGCCAGCGAGGAGGCCAGGGGCTCCTACGAGCAGTACTTC.

This clonotype was seen a handful of times. The rearrangement joins TRBV7-9 to TRBJ1-4; D call uncertain. The CDR3 has 15 amino acids. CDR1 is SEHNR, CDR2 FQNEAQ, per germline (reference sequence). V was shortened by 3 bases and J by 4 bases, with 12 bases between the two germline ends. The CDR3 loop is CASSFLRGDNEKLFF. Written as DNA, the CDR3 is TGTGCCAGCAGCTTTTTACGCGGGGATAATGAAAAACTGTTTTTT.

The sample holds many counts of this clonotype. V is TRBV12-3 or TRBV12-4 and J is TRBJ2-7, with 7 bases aligning to TRBD2. The CDR3 is made up of 14 amino acids. Trimming cost V 2 bases and J 7 bases; bases outside gene matches: 8. CDR3 coding DNA: TGTGCCAGCAGTTTACTGGAAAAAGCGGGAGAGCAGTACTTC. This codes for CASSLLEKAGEQYF.

This clonotype was seen only a few times. The V call is TRBV20-1, the J call TRBJ2-7; 7 positions agree with TRBD1. CDR3 length: 12 residues. In germline, CDR1 is DFQATT, CDR2 SNEGSKA (reference sequence). The chain's CDR3 is CSGRDSVYEQYF. For the CDR3, the DNA is TGCAGCGGAAGGGACAGCGTCTACGAGCAGTACTTC.

The V call is TRBV7-2, the J call TRBJ2-7, with D tentatively TRBD2 (5 bases). Germline V gene data show CDR1 as SGHTA and CDR2 as FQGNSA. The V and J ends lost 3 bases and 6 bases respectively, with 9 bases between them. This CDR3 has 12 amino acids. In nucleotides, the CDR3 is TGTGCCAGCAGCTTCTCCGGGGTCGAGCAGTACTTC. Its protein product is CASSFSGVEQYF.

CDR3 sequence (DNA): TGCGCCAGCAGCCAAGATGTCGGAGTGCAGTTCTTC. As protein: CASSQDVGVQFF. The chain joins TRBV4-3 to TRBJ2-1; D is unclear. The CDR3 sequence is 12 residues long. Trimming stripped 0 bases from V and 12 bases from J, with 9 bases between. Germline loops: CDR1 LGHNA, CDR2 YSLEER.

The V gene is TRBV5-1, the J gene TRBJ2-7; 10 bases are shared with TRBD1. Germline loops: CDR1 SGHRS, CDR2 YFSETQ. The CDR3 is made up of 15 amino acids. With 5 bases clipped from V and 3 bases from J, the junction kept 8 bases outside the gene matches. The CDR3 here is CASSYDGTGVYEQYF. The CDR3 coding sequence is TGCGCCAGCAGTTATGATGGGACAGGGGTCTACGAGCAGTACTTC.

This clonotype was counted a few times. The V gene is TRBV5-4, the J gene TRBJ2-3; 8 nucleotides align to TRBD1. Germline-derived CDR1 and CDR2 are SGHNT and YYREEE (reference sequence). J lost 0 bases, V lost 4 bases, and 4 bases had no gene match. This CDR3 spans 15 amino acids. CDR3 nucleotides: TGTGCCAGCAGCACCCGGACAGGGAGCACAGATACGCAGTATTTT. Translated: CASSTRTGSTDTQYF.

This clonotype was seen at least ten times. The gene calls are TRBV24-1 and TRBJ2-1, with D perhaps matching TRBD1 or TRBD2 (5 bases each). Germline V gene sequence: CDR1 KGHDR, CDR2 SFDVKD. V was pared by 4 bases and J by 8 bases, with 20 bases between. The CDR3 totals 16 residues. In DNA, the CDR3 is TGTGCCACCAGTGAGTCCGGGACCCCCCCCTTCGATGAGCAGTTCTTC. Its translation: CATSESGTPPFDEQFF.

Concerning this clonotype itself: One base away lies a much larger clone, so this may be a sequencing read error. This sequence joins TRBV7-6 and TRBJ1-4, with a tentative D call TRBD1 (6 bases). Germline loops: CDR1 SGHVS, CDR2 FNYEAQ. The CDR3 length is 15 residues. CDR3 protein: CARSLTQGLGEKLFF. CDR3 bases: TGTGCCAGGAGCTTAACCCAGGGGCTGGGGGAAAAACTGTTTTTT.